This entry lists 7 T cell receptor beta chains sequenced from one sample in a study of cytomegalovirus exposure and HLA in healthy donors. 13 Jbeta primers and 60 Vbeta primers were used for the PCR. This table comes from immunoSEQ multiplex PCR, and its TCRdb copy is limited to in-frame clones, with some not included. The sample yields some 160,000 clones, over 70% seen once. The specimen sequenced was PBMCs. The receptors here all came from a woman in her twenties or thirties in good health and CMV-seronegative.

The rearrangement links TRBV14 to TRBJ2-7; a weak D match, TRBD1 (5 bases). The V gene's germline CDR1 is SGHDN and CDR2 FVKESK. The V end was cut by 1 base, the J end by 10 bases, with 8 bases between. The CDR3 has 11 amino acids. DNA for the CDR3: TGTGCCAGCAGCCAAGGTGACAGACAGTACTTC. Residues: CASSQGDRQYF.

The rearrangement links TRBV9 to TRBJ2-1; 8 nucleotides line up with TRBD2. This CDR3 contains 14 residues. The V segment lost 4 bases and the J segment 10 bases; nucleotides outside the gene matches: 10. CDR1 is SGDLS, CDR2 YYNGEE, per germline. The CDR3 DNA is TGTGCCAGCAGCCCCCGGAGCGGGGGTAGGGAGCAGTTCTTC. It translates to CASSPRSGGREQFF.

Comment on this clone: A junction boundary mismatches the germline segment, possibly from a read error. This chain uses TRBV30 with TRBJ2-6, with 11 bases identical to TRBD1. CDR3 length: 16 amino acids. Germline V gene data show CDR1 as GTSNPN and CDR2 as SVGIG (reference sequence). This CDR3 is CAWKDRGRSGANGLTF. In DNA form, the CDR3 reads TGTGCCTGGAAGGACAGGGGGCGGTCTGGGGCCAACGGCCTGACTTTC.

The rearrangement links TRBV6-5 to TRBJ2-7, with 7 positions matching TRBD1. V was clipped by 5 bases and J by 6 bases; unmatched bases: 7. Germline V gives CDR1 MNHEY, CDR2 SVGAGI. The CDR3 has 13 residues. The CDR3 is CASSPRTGLEQYF. The CDR3 bases are TGTGCCAGCAGTCCTAGGACAGGACTCGAGCAGTACTTC.

The chain has TRBV5-1 and TRBJ1-1, with D maybe TRBD1 (5 bases). Between the trimmed V and J ends, which lost 4 bases and 4 bases, there was a span of 17 bases. The CDR3 totals 15 residues. CDR1 is SGHRS and CDR2 is YFSETQ in the germline V gene. The CDR3 coding sequence is TGCGCCAGCAGCACCCCCGGGACTGGTAGCACTGAAGCTTTCTTT. Residues: CASSTPGTGSTEAFF.

The CDR3 region has the DNA TGTGCCAGCAGTGATCCTCGACAGGGTGGGTCCTACGAGCAGTACTTC. It is translated as CASSDPRQGGSYEQYF. V usage is TRBV25-1 and J usage is TRBJ2-7, with 7 nucleotides matching TRBD1. The CDR3 length is 16 residues. J gave up 1 base and V 3 bases, and 9 bases lay outside the gene matches. Germline CDR1 is MGHDK and CDR2 is SYGVNS.

V gene TRBV7-6 combines with J gene TRBJ2-1; no reliable D call. There are 12 residues in the CDR3. V lost 5 bases, J lost 6 bases, and 8 bases lay in between. The germline V gene encodes CDR1 SGHVS and CDR2 FNYEAQ. CDR3 region: CASSPLGNEQFF. The CDR3 DNA follows: TGTGCCAGCAGCCCTCTAGGCAATGAGCAGTTCTTC.